Listed here are 13 T cell receptor beta chains from one sample, sequenced in a study of human T cells and chemical hapten exposure. Time point defined: patch test 1, 2 weeks after DPC sensitization. This sample's treatment: therapeutic diphenylcyclopropenone sensitization with weekly scalp DPC. Using its own MiXCR run on the RACE reads, TCRdb lists one record per CDR3 protein. The sample consists of 150,000 to 200,000 distinct CDR3 sequences, around 20% of them appearing once. Sequenced here: whole blood, sampled in connection with sensitization to the hapten diphenylcyclopropenone (DPC). The receptors stem from a woman aged 45-59 years with alopecia areata. Some clones in this sample may be carry-over from other donors' samples.

The chain carries TRBV4-1 and TRBJ2-1; D is undetermined. CDR1 and CDR2 (germline): MGHRA, YSYEKL. The CDR3 is 16 residues long. Trimming removed 0 bases from V and 2 bases from J, with 11 bases in between. CDR3 sequence: CASSQDLGTTYNEQFF. CDR3 nucleotide sequence: TGCGCCAGCAGCCAAGATCTGGGAACGACCTACAATGAGCAGTTCTTC.

V usage is TRBV7-9 and J usage is TRBJ2-2, with TRBD2 matching 9 bases. CDR1 is SEHNR, CDR2 FQNEAQ, per germline (reference sequence). The J segment lost 1 base and the V segment lost 3 bases, leaving 6 bases of the junction unmatched. This CDR3 is built from 17 residues. The chain's CDR3 is CASSFRREGRNTGELFF. Written as DNA, the CDR3 is TGTGCCAGCAGCTTTCGGCGGGAGGGAAGGAACACCGGGGAGCTGTTTTTT.

The sample holds a few counts of this clonotype. The chain is built from TRBV20-1 and TRBJ1-1; D is uncertain. Per the germline V gene, CDR1 is DFQATT and CDR2 is SNEGSKA (reference sequence). Trimming pared 3 bases from V and 3 bases from J, leaving 14 bases between. CDR3 length equals 14 residues. The CDR3 coding sequence is TGCAGTGCTAGGAGGGCCCAGTTGTACACTGAAGCTTTCTTT. It translates to CSARRAQLYTEAFF.

This chain joins TRBV18 and TRBJ1-2; D perhaps matches TRBD1 (5 bases). The CDR3 contains 14 residues. Germline assignment: CDR1 KGHSH and CDR2 LQKENI. V was shortened by 8 bases and J by 8 bases, with 21 bases between the two germline ends. The CDR3 here is CASATGPSDGGYTF. The CDR3 region has the DNA TGTGCCAGCGCGACGGGACCGTCCGACGGGGGCTACACCTTC. The entire variable domain, with the rest obtained from reference TRBV18 and TRBJ1-2, is as follows: NAGVMQNPRHLVRRRGQEARLRCSPMKGHSHVYWYRQLPEEGLKFMVYLQKENIIDESGMPKERFSAEFPKEGPSILRIQQVVRGDSAAYFCASATGPSDGGYTFGSGTRLTVV.

This clonotype appeared many times. The CDR3 bases are TGTGCCAGCAGAAATAATATAGCGGGAGTGGATAACGAGCAGTACTTC. Its protein is CASRNNIAGVDNEQYF. The chain recombines TRBV6-2 or TRBV6-3 with TRBJ2-7, with TRBD2 matching 9 bases. CDR3 length equals 16 residues. Germline trimming cut 6 bases from V and 5 bases from J; bases unmatched to any gene: 14. CDR1 and CDR2 from the germline V gene are MNHEY and SVGEGT.

This chain joins TRBV4-2 and TRBJ1-2; D possibly corresponds to TRBD1 (5 bases). Trimming pared 1 base from V and 7 bases from J, leaving 10 bases between. The CDR3 is 13 residues long. Germline CDR1 is LGHNA and CDR2 is YNFKEQ. CDR3 nucleotide sequence: TGTGCCAGCAGCCAAGCTGGGAGGGGTGGCTACACCTTC. The encoded protein is CASSQAGRGGYTF.

V usage is TRBV19 and J usage is TRBJ2-6; no clear D. The CDR3 is made up of 14 amino acids. Trimming removed 1 base from V and 1 base from J, with 2 bases in between. Germline loops: CDR1 LNHDA, CDR2 SQIVND (reference sequence). The chain's CDR3 is CASSIGSGANVLTF. The DNA of the CDR3 is TGTGCCAGTAGTATAGGGTCTGGGGCCAACGTCCTGACTTTC.

The chain has TRBV6-6 and TRBJ2-3; the D is unclear. Germline V gene sequence: CDR1 MNHNY, CDR2 SVGAGI (reference sequence). V shed 3 bases and J shed 6 bases, with 7 bases lying between them. The CDR3 loop spans 12 amino acids. CDR3 in amino acids: CASSYGRDTQYF. CDR3 DNA: TGTGCCAGCAGTTATGGTCGGGATACGCAGTATTTT.

The chain couples TRBV7-3 to TRBJ1-2; D not resolved. This CDR3 is built from 14 residues. Looked up from germline, CDR1 is SGHTA and CDR2 is FQGTGA. V was cut by 5 bases and J by 7 bases, with 17 bases left in between. The CDR3 coding sequence is TGTGCCAGCAGCCCGGACGTCTCTTCGAGTGGCTACACCTTC. Translated, it gives CASSPDVSSSGYTF.

V usage is TRBV15 and J usage is TRBJ2-1, with 12 bases that match TRBD2. The germline gives CDR1 LNHNV, CDR2 YYDKDF (reference sequence). Trimming cost V 3 bases and J 8 bases; bases outside gene matches: 8. This CDR3 has 16 residues. The DNA of the CDR3 is TGTGCCACCAGCAGCCCTCCTAGCGGGAGGGCTCATGAGCAGTTCTTC. Translated, it gives CATSSPPSGRAHEQFF.

The genes are TRBV10-1 and TRBJ2-2; 9 nucleotides align to TRBD2. J gave up 3 bases and V 5 bases, and 4 bases lay outside the gene matches. The germline V gene has CDR1 WNHNN and CDR2 SYGVQD (reference sequence). The CDR3 is made up of 15 amino acids. The DNA for the CDR3 is TGCGCCAGCAGTTGGGCTAGCGGGGACACCGGGGAGCTGTTTTTT. It translates to CASSWASGDTGELFF.

This clonotype was seen a few times. The rearrangement uses TRBV7-8 and TRBJ1-2, with D uncertain. The CDR3 covers 12 residues. Trimming cost V 5 bases and J 7 bases, with 11 bases left between them. Looked up from germline, CDR1 is SGHVS and CDR2 is FQNEAQ. DNA for the CDR3: TGTGCCAGCAGCCTAAGCTCTAGTGGCTACACCTTC. Its translation is CASSLSSSGYTF.

This clonotype has more than one count but fewer than ten. V is TRBV28 and J is TRBJ1-5, with D maybe TRBD1 (5 bases). CDR1 and CDR2 (germline): MDHEN, SYDVKM. This CDR3 region has 12 residues. The germline V and J ends were trimmed by 8 bases and 1 base, with 6 bases remaining between them. This CDR3 reads CASRGSNQPQHF. The CDR3 region has the DNA TGTGCCAGCCGGGGGAGCAATCAGCCCCAGCATTTT.